The source of this T cell receptor (beta chain) is a study of neurological immune-mediated disorders. This clonotype was seen repeatedly, ten times or more. From 15-18 subjects, over 180 million TCR-beta sequences were obtained in each sequencing run. TCRdb recomputed calls from the 5' RACE reads with MiXCR, one row per CDR3 protein. The sample includes roughly 30,000 distinct CDR3 sequences, around 6.3% of them seen just once. Germline CDR1 and CDR2: DFQATT and SNEGSKA (reference sequence). The CDR3 runs to 11 residues. The V end was cut by 6 bases, the J end by 6 bases, with 11 bases between. Unsorted libraries were generated from 2 million PBMCs held at -80 degrees C.

The TCR comes from a woman aged 50 to 65 in good health. Sequencing was done on a sample of PBMCs. The chain has TRBV20-1 and TRBJ1-1, with unresolved D. The CDR3 DNA follows: TGCAGTGCCTCCTTAGGTGCTGAAGCTTTCTTT. Its translation: CSASLGAEAFF.